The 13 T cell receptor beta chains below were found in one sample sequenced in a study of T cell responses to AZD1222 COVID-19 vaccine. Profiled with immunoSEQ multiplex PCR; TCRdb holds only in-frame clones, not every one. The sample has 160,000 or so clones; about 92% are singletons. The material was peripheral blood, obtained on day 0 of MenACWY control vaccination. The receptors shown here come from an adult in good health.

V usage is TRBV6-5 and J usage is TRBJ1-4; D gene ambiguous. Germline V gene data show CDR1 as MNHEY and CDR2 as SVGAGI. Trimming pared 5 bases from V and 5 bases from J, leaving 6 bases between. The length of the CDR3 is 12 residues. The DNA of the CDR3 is TGTGCCAGCAGTCACCCCAATGAAAAACTGTTTTTT. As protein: CASSHPNEKLFF.

CDR3 in DNA: TGTGCCAGCAGTTATCCGGGATGGTTACGAGAGCAGTACTTC. This codes for CASSYPGWLREQYF. The chain has TRBV6-2 or TRBV6-3 and TRBJ2-7, with D possibly matching TRBD2 (5 bases). The germline gives CDR1 MNHEY, CDR2 SVGEGT. Trimming cost V 3 bases and J 7 bases, with 16 bases left between them. The CDR3 consists of 14 residues.

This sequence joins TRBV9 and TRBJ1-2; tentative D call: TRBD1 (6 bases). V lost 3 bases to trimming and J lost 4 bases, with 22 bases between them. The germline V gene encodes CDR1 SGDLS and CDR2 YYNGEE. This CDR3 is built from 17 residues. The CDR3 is CASSESWGQPKSYGYTF. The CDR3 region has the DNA TGTGCCAGCAGCGAGTCCTGGGGGCAGCCAAAGAGCTATGGCTACACCTTC.

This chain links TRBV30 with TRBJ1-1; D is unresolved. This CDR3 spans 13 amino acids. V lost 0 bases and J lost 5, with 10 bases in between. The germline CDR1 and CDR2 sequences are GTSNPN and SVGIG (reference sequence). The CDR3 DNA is TGTGCCTGGAGTGTAGGTTTCGTGACTGAAGCTTTCTTT. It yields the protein CAWSVGFVTEAFF.

The CDR3: CASSQGRSNQPQHF. CDR3 in DNA: TGTGCCAGCAGTCAGGGTAGGAGCAATCAGCCCCAGCATTTT. This chain uses TRBV28 with TRBJ1-5; tentatively, D is TRBD1 (5 bases). Germline CDR1 reads MDHEN; CDR2 reads SYDVKM. V was shortened by 5 bases and J by 1 base, with 9 bases between the two germline ends. This CDR3 has 14 residues.

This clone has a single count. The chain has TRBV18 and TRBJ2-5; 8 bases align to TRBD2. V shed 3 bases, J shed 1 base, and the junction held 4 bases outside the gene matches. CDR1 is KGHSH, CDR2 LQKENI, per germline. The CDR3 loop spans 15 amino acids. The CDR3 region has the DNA TGTGCCAGCTCACCCGGACTAGCTTTCCAAGAGACCCAGTACTTC. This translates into CASSPGLAFQETQYF.

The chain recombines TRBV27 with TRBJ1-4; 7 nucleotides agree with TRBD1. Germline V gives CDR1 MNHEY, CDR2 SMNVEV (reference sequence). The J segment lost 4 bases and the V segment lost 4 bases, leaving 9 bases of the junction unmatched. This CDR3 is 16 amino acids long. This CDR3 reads CASSSPSRQGNEKLFF. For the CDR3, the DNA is TGTGCCAGCAGTTCTCCTTCCAGACAGGGTAATGAAAAACTGTTTTTT.

Here the CDR3 DNA reads TGTGCCAGCAGCCAACGGGCGGGCCGGGGTGAGCAGTTCTTC. Translated, it gives CASSQRAGRGEQFF. The genes are TRBV5-8 and TRBJ2-1, with D tentatively TRBD2 (5 bases). The germline V gene encodes CDR1 SGHTS and CDR2 YDEGEE. V was cut by 4 bases and J by 9 bases, with 17 bases left in between. The CDR3 sequence is 14 residues long. Combining the CDR3 with reference TRBV5-8 and TRBJ2-1 gives the whole variable domain EAGVTQSPTHLIKTRGQQATLRCSPISGHTSVYWYQQALGLGLQFLLWYDEGEERNRGNFPPRFSGRQFPNYSSELNVNALELEDSALYLCASSQRAGRGEQFFGPGTRLTVL.

CDR3 sequence reads: CASSQTGREGNYEQYF. The CDR3 nucleotides are TGTGCCAGCAGCCAGACGGGCCGGGAGGGCAACTACGAGCAGTACTTC. The V gene is TRBV4-2, the J gene TRBJ2-7; TRBD2 agrees at 8 bases. This CDR3 comprises 16 residues. In germline, CDR1 is LGHNA, CDR2 YNFKEQ. J lost 3 bases, V lost 3 bases, and 10 bases had no gene match.

CDR3 sequence: CATSDFGAGANVLTF. As DNA, the CDR3 is TGTGCCACCAGTGATTTTGGGGCTGGGGCCAACGTCCTGACTTTC. This chain uses TRBV24-1 with TRBJ2-6; D is ambiguous. The germline V gene has CDR1 KGHDR and CDR2 SFDVKD. Deletions cut 1 base from V and 2 bases from J, with 5 bases between. The CDR3 consists of 15 residues.

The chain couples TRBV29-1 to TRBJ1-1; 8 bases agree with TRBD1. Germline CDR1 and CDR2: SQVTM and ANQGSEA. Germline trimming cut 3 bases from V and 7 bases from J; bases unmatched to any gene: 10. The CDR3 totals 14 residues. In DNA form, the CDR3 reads TGCAGCGTTGATAGCAGGGGGCTTGGGGGTGAAGCTTTCTTT. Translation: CSVDSRGLGGEAFF.

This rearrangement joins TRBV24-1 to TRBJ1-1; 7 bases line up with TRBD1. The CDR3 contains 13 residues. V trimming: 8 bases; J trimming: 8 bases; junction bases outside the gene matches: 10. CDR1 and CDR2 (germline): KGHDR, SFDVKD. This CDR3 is CATTGKGAGEAFF. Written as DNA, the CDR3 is TGTGCCACCACGGGAAAGGGGGCCGGGGAAGCTTTCTTT.

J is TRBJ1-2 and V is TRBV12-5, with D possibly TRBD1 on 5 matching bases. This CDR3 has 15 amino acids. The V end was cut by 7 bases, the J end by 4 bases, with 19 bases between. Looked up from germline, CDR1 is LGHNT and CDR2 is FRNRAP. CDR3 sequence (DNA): TGTGCTAGTGACCAACCACGAGGGGACGGCTATGGCTACACCTTC. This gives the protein CASDQPRGDGYGYTF.